A single sample gave rise to the 6 T cell receptor beta chains below, sequenced in a study of graft-versus-host responses after intestinal transplantation. Their cognate antigens are unknown. Data came from immunoSEQ multiplex PCR; TCRdb stores just in-frame clones and leaves some out. The sample records around 130,000 clones, more than 90% being singletons. The specimen comprised unstimulated CD4+ T cells sorted from spleen or lymph node cells, sampled before intestinal transplant. These receptors were obtained from a human donor who received an intestinal transplant.

The chain links TRBV27 to TRBJ2-5; the D gene is possibly TRBD2 (5 bases). The CDR3 has 16 amino acids. V lost 1 base and J 1 base, leaving 13 bases between the germline ends. Germline V gene data show CDR1 as MNHEY and CDR2 as SMNVEV (reference sequence). CDR3 bases: TGTGCCAGCAGTTTATTCGGGGAAGAGTTCCAAGAGACCCAGTACTTC. It specifies CASSLFGEEFQETQYF.

The rearrangement uses TRBV10-3 and TRBJ1-1; no firm D call. Trimming removed 3 bases at V and 8 bases at J, with 7 bases between. The V gene's germline CDR1 is ENHRY and CDR2 SYGVKD. There are 11 residues in the CDR3. This CDR3 reads CAISEDIEAFF. The CDR3 nucleotides read TGTGCCATCAGTGAAGATATCGAAGCTTTCTTT.

Regarding this clone: Other DNA sequences from this sample encode an identical CDR3 as well. The V call is TRBV6-1, the J call TRBJ1-2, with a possible D match to TRBD1 (5 bases). Germline-derived CDR1 and CDR2 are MNHNS and SASEGT. V lost 6 bases and J lost 2, with 16 bases in between. The CDR3 spans 15 residues. The CDR3: CASRGDRTGNYGYTF. DNA of the CDR3: TGTGCCAGCAGGGGGGATCGGACGGGAAACTATGGCTACACCTTC.

The V and J genes are TRBV30 and TRBJ1-2, with D perhaps matching TRBD1 (5 bases). Trimming cost V 8 bases and J 10 bases, with 14 bases left between them. Germline V lookup: CDR1 GTSNPN, CDR2 SVGIG (reference sequence). CDR3 length: 10 residues. The CDR3 here is CASHRFYYTF. In nucleotides, the CDR3 is TGTGCCAGCCACAGGTTTTACTACACCTTC.

The rearrangement uses TRBV5-6 and TRBJ2-3; D unresolved. Trimming took off 7 bases at V and 6 bases at J, with 9 bases between the two ends. The CDR3 is 11 residues long. Germline-derived CDR1 and CDR2 are SGHDT and YYEEEE. The CDR3 region is CASESSDTQYF. The DNA for the CDR3 is TGTGCCAGCGAATCCTCTGATACGCAGTATTTT.

The chain joins TRBV19 to TRBJ1-2; 8 bases align to TRBD1. With 6 bases clipped from V and 4 bases from J, the junction kept 10 bases outside the gene matches. The CDR3 is 15 amino acids. From germline, CDR1 is LNHDA and CDR2 SQIVND (reference sequence). CDR3 nucleotides: TGTGCCAGTAGACTCACGAGACAGGGGTTCTATGGCTACACCTTC. Protein: CASRLTRQGFYGYTF.